This record looks at one T cell receptor beta chain sequence and its context. This entry is derived from a study of cytomegalovirus exposure and HLA in healthy donors. With 6 bases removed from V and 4 bases from J, the gap between germline ends came to 9 bases. This CDR3 comprises 13 residues. Germline V lookup: CDR1 MDHEN, CDR2 SYDVKM. 13 Jbeta primers and 60 Vbeta primers were used for the PCR. The data were produced by immunoSEQ multiplex PCR, yet TCRdb's version contains in-frame clones alone and is incomplete. The data hold 110,000 to 150,000 clones, with around 82% observed a single time. This receptor was taken from a man aged 35-49 years in good health and CMV-seropositive. The V call is TRBV28, the J call TRBJ2-2; a possible D gene is TRBD1 (5 bases). The sample comprised PBMCs. The DNA of the CDR3 is TGTGCCAGCAGACCCCAGGGCACCGGGGAGCTGTTTTTT. Amino acids: CASRPQGTGELFF.